This entry describes one TCR beta chain. What it binds is unknown. Generated by immunoSEQ multiplex PCR, the TCRdb table keeps only in-frame clones and is missing some. This table holds more than 140,000 clones, roughly 88% found once. The sample originates from a study of T cell responses to AZD1222 COVID-19 vaccine. General observations from the study: Regions 160-218 and 743-854 dominated among vaccine-associated CD4 TCRs spanning spike. Reportedly, nearly half the spike-specific TCRs target unmutated variant regions. Repertoire sampling occurred only after the peak T cell response. It should be noted that donors were predominantly white British and more often female, and clonal diversity was possibly underestimated.

The germline V gene encodes CDR1 SEHNR and CDR2 FQNEAQ (reference sequence). The CDR3 loop spans 16 amino acids. The ends were cut back, 1 base at V and 4 bases at J, with 16 bases in the middle. The sequencing here drew on peripheral blood, taken on day 0 of MenACWY control vaccination. The TCR comes from an adult in good health. The gene calls are TRBV7-9 and TRBJ1-2; maybe TRBD1 (6 bases). The CDR3 DNA reads as TGTGCCAGCAGCTTAGGGGCAGGGGATAGCTTCTATGGCTACACCTTC. This sequence encodes CASSLGAGDSFYGYTF.